The T cell receptor (beta chain) described here comes from a study of CD8+ T cells in alopecia areata. With V trimmed by 3 bases and J by 4 bases, 1 base remained unmatched. Germline V lookup: CDR1 SGDLS, CDR2 YYNGEE. The CDR3 contains 14 residues. Study results and caveats: Patients shared TCRs less clearly than mice did, possibly owing to HLA. Alopecia totalis/universalis scalp especially showed more expanded CD8+ clones than normal scalp.

About this clone: The antigen is undetermined.

Documented treatment: oral pan-JAK inhibitor, 5-10 mg twice daily. The sequencing template was cDNA reverse transcribed from extracted RNA. TCRdb keeps only in-frame clones here, not all; method: immunoSEQ multiplex PCR. The sample contains more than 85,000 clones, under 70% of which appear only once. The starting material was CD8+ T cells sorted from blood, obtained at week 4, from a patient treated with tofacitinib. This sequence joins TRBV9 and TRBJ2-5; TRBD2 matches at 12 bases. The source of this sequence is a human donor with alopecia areata. The CDR3 nucleotides read TGTGCCAGCAGCGGGGGACTAGCGGGAGAGACCCAGTACTTC. This encodes CASSGGLAGETQYF.